Listed here is a single TCR beta chain. Its antigen is not known. The germline V gene encodes CDR1 SGHDT and CDR2 YYEEEE. The V end lost 0 bases, the J end lost 2 bases, and 7 bases lay between the germline ends. CDR3 length: 14 amino acids. These data belong to a study of PD-1 blockade in mismatch repair-deficient tumors. For the study at large: Enrolled about 2013-2016, patients had progressing, pretreated mismatch repair-deficient cancers of about a dozen types. Notes on the study in general: After pembrolizumab, tumor-resident clones rose rapidly, then generally contracted before radiologic responses.

Sequencing used immunoSEQ multiplex PCR; TCRdb keeps in-frame clones, though not all of them. The sample lists tens of thousands of clones, over 70% seen once, with over 7.5% in the top ten. Every patient had mismatch repair deficiency by PCR or immunohistochemistry. V usage is TRBV5-6 and J usage is TRBJ2-3; D remains unclear. The source of this sequence is an adult with mismatch repair-deficient cancer. The sequences come from peripheral blood, collected roughly 21 weeks after starting pembrolizumab. CDR3 nucleotide sequence: TGTGCCAGCAGCTTGGGGCAGGCCACAGATACGCAGTATTTT. This encodes CASSLGQATDTQYF.